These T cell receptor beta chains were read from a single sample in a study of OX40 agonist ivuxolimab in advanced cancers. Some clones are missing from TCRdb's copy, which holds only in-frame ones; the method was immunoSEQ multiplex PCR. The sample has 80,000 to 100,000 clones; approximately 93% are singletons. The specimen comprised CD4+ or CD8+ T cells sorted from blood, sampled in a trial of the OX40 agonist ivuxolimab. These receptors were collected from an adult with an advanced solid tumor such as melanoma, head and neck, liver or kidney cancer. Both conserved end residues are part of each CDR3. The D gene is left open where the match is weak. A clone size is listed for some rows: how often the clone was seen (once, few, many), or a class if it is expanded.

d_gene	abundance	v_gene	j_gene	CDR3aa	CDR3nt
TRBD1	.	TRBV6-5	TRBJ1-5	CASSFGTGGPQHF	TGTGCCAGCAGTTTCGGGACAGGGGGACCCCAGCATTTT
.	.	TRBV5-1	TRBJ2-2	CASSLGSGLYTGELFF	TGCGCCAGCAGCTTGGGCTCAGGCCTGTACACCGGGGAGCTGTTTTTT
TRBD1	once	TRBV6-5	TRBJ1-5	CASSGTGVNQPQHF	TGTGCCAGCAGCGGGACAGGGGTAAATCAGCCCCAGCATTTT
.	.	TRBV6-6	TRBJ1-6	CASSYSSGFTPLHF	TGTGCCAGCAGTTACTCGTCTGGGTTTACACCCCTCCACTTT
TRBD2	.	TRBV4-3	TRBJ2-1	CASSQVLAGESYNEQFF	TGCGCCAGCAGCCAAGTACTAGCGGGGGAATCCTACAATGAGCAGTTCTTC
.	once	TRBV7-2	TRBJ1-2	CASRGLGRNYGYTF	TGTGCCAGCAGAGGTCTCGGGCGAAACTATGGCTACACCTTC
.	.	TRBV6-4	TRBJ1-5	CASSPDRASNQPQHF	TGTGCCAGCAGCCCCGACAGAGCTAGCAATCAGCCCCAGCATTTT
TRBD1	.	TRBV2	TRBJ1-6	CATGGQYNSPLHF	TGTGCCACAGGGGGGCAGTATAATTCACCCCTCCACTTT
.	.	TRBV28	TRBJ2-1	CASRPPSADNEQFF	TGTGCCAGCAGACCGCCTAGCGCGGACAATGAGCAGTTCTTC
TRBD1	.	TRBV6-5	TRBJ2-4	CASSSGQGKGNIQYF	TGTGCCAGCAGTTCCGGACAGGGGAAAGGAAACATTCAGTACTTC
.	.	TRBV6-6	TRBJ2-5	CASSPTGSRETQYF	TGTGCCAGCAGTCCGACCGGGAGCCGGGAGACCCAGTACTTC
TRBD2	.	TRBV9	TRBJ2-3	CASQLRGTSGGADTQYF	TGTGCCAGCCAACTCCGCGGGACTAGCGGGGGTGCAGATACGCAGTATTTT
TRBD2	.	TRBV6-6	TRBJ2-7	CACPREFRRYEQYF	TGTGCCTGCCCGCGGGAGTTTAGGCGCTACGAGCAGTACTTC
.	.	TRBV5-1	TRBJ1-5	CASSLVLGVNNQPQHF	TGCGCCAGCAGCTTGGTTTTGGGGGTAAACAATCAGCCCCAGCATTTT
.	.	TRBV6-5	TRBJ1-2	CASSSGPTDGDGYTF	TGTGCCAGCAGTTCCGGTCCGACAGACGGAGATGGCTACACCTTC
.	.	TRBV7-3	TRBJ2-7	CASSLTPLGEQYF	TGTGCCAGCAGCTTAACGCCCCTCGGCGAGCAGTACTTC
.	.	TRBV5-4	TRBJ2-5	CASSLDYKTQYF	TGTGCCAGCAGCTTGGATTACAAGACCCAGTACTTC
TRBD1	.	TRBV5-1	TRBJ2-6	CASSLGTGVRGANVLTF	TGCGCCAGCAGTCTTGGGACAGGGGTCCGTGGGGCCAACGTCCTGACTTTC
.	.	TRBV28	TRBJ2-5	CASSFVSQETQYF	TGTGCCAGCAGTTTTGTCAGTCAAGAGACCCAGTACTTC
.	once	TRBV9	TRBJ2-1	CASSVYQGRLNEQFF	TGTGCCAGCAGCGTGTACCAGGGGAGACTCAATGAGCAGTTCTTC
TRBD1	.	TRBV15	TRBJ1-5	CATSRGGTGGNQPQHF	TGTGCCACCAGCAGAGGCGGGACAGGCGGGAATCAGCCCCAGCATTTT
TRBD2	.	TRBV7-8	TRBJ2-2	CAGSPRTSGNTGELFF	TGTGCCGGCAGCCCCCGGACTAGCGGGAACACCGGGGAGCTGTTTTTT
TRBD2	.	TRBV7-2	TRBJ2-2	CASSLASGFRVGELFF	TGTGCCAGCAGCTTAGCTAGCGGGTTTCGGGTTGGGGAGCTGTTTTTT
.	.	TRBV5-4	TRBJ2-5	CASSPAGGRGETQYF	TGTGCCAGCAGCCCGGCTGGCGGACGAGGGGAGACCCAGTACTTC
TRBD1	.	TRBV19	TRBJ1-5	CASGGGQGARGSNQPQHF	TGTGCCAGCGGTGGGGGACAGGGGGCGCGGGGTAGCAATCAGCCCCAGCATTTT
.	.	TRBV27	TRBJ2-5	CASSLSSRGHREETQYF	TGTGCCAGCAGTTTATCCTCCAGGGGTCATAGGGAAGAGACCCAGTACTTC
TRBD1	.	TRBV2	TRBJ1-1	CASIIFRQGGTEAFF	TGTGCCAGCATTATCTTTAGACAGGGTGGGACTGAAGCTTTCTTT
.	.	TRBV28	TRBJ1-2	CASSATPRRGRYGYTF	TGTGCCAGCAGTGCCACCCCCCGTAGAGGGAGGTATGGCTACACCTTC
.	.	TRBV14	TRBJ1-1	CASSQDFGRFRLGSEAFF	TGTGCCAGCAGCCAAGACTTTGGTCGCTTCCGGTTGGGGTCTGAAGCTTTCTTT
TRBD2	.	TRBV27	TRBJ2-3	CASSPRLAGAEDTQYF	TGTGCCAGCAGTCCACGACTAGCGGGAGCGGAAGATACGCAGTATTTT
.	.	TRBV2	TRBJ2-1	CASRRGQNNEQFF	TGTGCCAGCAGGAGGGGACAAAACAATGAGCAGTTCTTC
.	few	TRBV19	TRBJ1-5	CASKDRVSNQPQHF	TGTGCCAGTAAGGACAGAGTGAGCAATCAGCCCCAGCATTTT
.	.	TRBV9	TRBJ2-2	CASSVGFPFNTGELFF	TGTGCCAGCAGCGTAGGATTTCCCTTTAACACCGGGGAGCTGTTTTTT
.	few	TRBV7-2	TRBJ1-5	CASSLDRNQPQHF	TGTGCCAGCAGCTTAGACCGAAATCAGCCCCAGCATTTT
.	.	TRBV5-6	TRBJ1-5	CASSLSNQPQHF	TGTGCCAGCAGCTTATCGAATCAGCCCCAGCATTTT
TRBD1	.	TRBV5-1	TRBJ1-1	CASSLGPLGQGDSEAFF	TGCGCCAGCAGCTTGGGACCACTTGGACAGGGGGACTCTGAAGCTTTCTTT
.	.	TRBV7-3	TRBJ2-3	CASSPTSSDTQYF	TGTGCCAGCAGCCCGACTAGTTCGGATACGCAGTATTTT
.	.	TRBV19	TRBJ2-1	CASSVTSRGNNEQFF	TGTGCCAGTAGTGTTACTTCCCGGGGAAACAATGAGCAGTTCTTC